Sequencing of this T cell receptor (beta chain) was carried out in a study of blood T cell repertoires in COVID-19. Profiled with immunoSEQ multiplex PCR; TCRdb holds only in-frame clones, not every one. In the table there are 55,000 to 75,000 clones, 80% to 85% of which are singletons. This receptor was identified in a human donor in a cohort sampled during active COVID-19. The sequenced sample consisted of peripheral blood.

CDR3 loop: CASSISGSSYNEQFF. The CDR3 region has the DNA TGTGCCAGCAGTATTAGCGGGAGCTCCTACAATGAGCAGTTCTTC. This sequence joins TRBV11-2 and TRBJ2-1; 9 bases map to TRBD2. With 6 bases clipped from V and 0 bases from J, the junction kept 3 bases outside the gene matches. This CDR3 region has 15 residues. Looked up from germline, CDR1 is SGHAT and CDR2 is FQNNGV.